This is a list of T cell receptor beta chains from one sample in a study of neoadjuvant anti-PD-1 for oral cavity cancer. Profiled with immunoSEQ multiplex PCR; TCRdb holds only in-frame clones, not every one. This sample yields around 81,000 clones, of which about 80% are seen a single time; around 3% belongs to the top ten. The input for sequencing was PBMCs, taken before nivolumab (anti-PD-1) treatment. These receptors originate from a person between 40 and 85 years old with oral cavity squamous cell carcinoma. CDR3s include the opening cysteine and the closing phenylalanine or tryptophan. Fields, in order: V gene, D gene, J gene, clone size, CDR3 DNA, CDR3 protein. D genes are given only for firm matches. Clone sizes are given selectively: once, few, many, or a class where the clone is expanded.

TRBV5-1	-	TRBJ2-1	-	TGCGCCAGCAGCTTAACCCCCAAAGATGAGCAGTTCTTC	CASSLTPKDEQFF
TRBV5-6	-	TRBJ1-3	-	TGTGCCAGCAGCTTGGCCGGGGGATCTGGAAACACCATATATTTT	CASSLAGGSGNTIYF
TRBV11-2	TRBD2	TRBJ2-1	-	TGTGCCAGCAGCTTATCGGCGGGAGGGCCTTCTGAGCAGTTCTTC	CASSLSAGGPSEQFF
TRBV11-1	-	TRBJ2-5	-	TGTGCCAGCAGCTTGTCAGACATGTACCAAGAGACCCAGTACTTC	CASSLSDMYQETQYF
TRBV6-1	TRBD1	TRBJ1-5	once	TGTGCCAGCAGTGAAGCGGTGGGACAGGGGACTCAGCCCCAGCATTTT	CASSEAVGQGTQPQHF
TRBV4-1	-	TRBJ1-1	-	TGCGCCAGCAGTCCAACCCCCAGCGTCATGAACACTGAAGCTTTCTTT	CASSPTPSVMNTEAFF
TRBV28	-	TRBJ2-2	-	TGTGCCAGCACCACCTCTAGTACCGGGGAGCTGTTTTTT	CASTTSSTGELFF
TRBV6-5	TRBD1	TRBJ1-1	-	TGTGCCAGCAGGGGGACAGGGACAACTGAAGCTTTCTTT	CASRGTGTTEAFF
TRBV27	-	TRBJ2-7	-	TGTGCCAGCAGCCCACCCGAGGTGACAATGGTAACCTACGAGCAGTACTTC	CASSPPEVTMVTYEQYF
TRBV11-2	-	TRBJ2-2	-	TGTGCCAGCAGCTTAGTGGCGGCCAACACCGGGGAGCTGTTTTTT	CASSLVAANTGELFF
TRBV28	-	TRBJ2-7	-	TGTGCCAGCAGTTCTGGGAACAGCCGCCACGAGCAGTACTTC	CASSSGNSRHEQYF
TRBV11-2	-	TRBJ1-4	-	TGTGCCAGCAGCTTACTATCAGGTGCAACTAATGAAAAACTGTTTTTT	CASSLLSGATNEKLFF
TRBV5-5	-	TRBJ1-5	once	TGTGCCAGCAGCTTGGTCGGGAATCAGCCCCAGCATTTT	CASSLVGNQPQHF
TRBV25-1	TRBD2	TRBJ2-3	-	TGTGCCAGCAGTGAACTTGGTAGCGGGGGGTCCACAGATACGCAGTATTTT	CASSELGSGGSTDTQYF
TRBV6-5	TRBD2	TRBJ2-7	few	TGTGCCAGCAGTCTAGGGAGCGGGAGAGTATACGAGCAGTACTTC	CASSLGSGRVYEQYF
TRBV9	-	TRBJ2-2	few	TGTGCCAGCAGCGTAGATGACAGAACCGGGGAGCTGTTTTTT	CASSVDDRTGELFF
TRBV30	-	TRBJ2-7	once	TGTGCCTGGAGTGTCGGGGTCACCGGGGTAAGCTACGAGCAGTACTTC	CAWSVGVTGVSYEQYF
TRBV6-6	-	TRBJ2-7	-	TGTGCCAGCAGTGTCTCGCCGGAGAGCTCTGGCTACGAGCAGTACTTC	CASSVSPESSGYEQYF
TRBV29-1	TRBD1	TRBJ1-2	-	TGCAGCGTTGGAGGACAGGGGGGTGGCTACACCTTC	CSVGGQGGGYTF
TRBV28	TRBD2	TRBJ2-7	-	TGTGCCAGCAGCCCCCACGCGGGGGGGCGGGAGCAGTACTTC	CASSPHAGGREQYF
TRBV19	-	TRBJ2-1	-	TGTGCCAGTAGTATGGGGCTAGCCAATGAGCAGTTCTTC	CASSMGLANEQFF
TRBV6-5	-	TRBJ1-1	few	TGTGCCAGTTTTCCACCAGGGAGGAACACTGAAGCTTTCTTT	CASFPPGRNTEAFF
TRBV10-3	TRBD1	TRBJ1-5	-	TGTGCCATCAGTGGGGGACAGTCTACGGATCAGCCCCAGCATTTT	CAISGGQSTDQPQHF
TRBV7-6	-	TRBJ1-4	-	TGTGCCAGCAGCTACCCTCAGCCCGGACAGAGGAGTGAAAAACTGTTTTTT	CASSYPQPGQRSEKLFF
TRBV11-3	TRBD2	TRBJ2-7	-	TGTGCCAGCAGCCCATCGGGGGGCGAGCAGTACTTC	CASSPSGGEQYF
TRBV5-1	TRBD1	TRBJ2-1	-	TGCGCCAGCAGCGGACAGGTCGTGGGCGAGCAGTTCTTC	CASSGQVVGEQFF
TRBV6-5	-	TRBJ2-2	-	TGTGCCAGCAGTTATGACTCCCCGGGGGGGGAGCTGTTTTTT	CASSYDSPGGELFF
TRBV5-6	TRBD1	TRBJ2-4	-	TGTGCCAGCAGCTTAAGGAGACAGGGGGCCAAAAACATTCAGTACTTC	CASSLRRQGAKNIQYF
TRBV13	-	TRBJ1-5	-	TGTGCCAGCAGCTCTAGGGCCAGGGGCGGTGTTCAGCCCCAGCATTTT	CASSSRARGGVQPQHF
TRBV5-1	-	TRBJ1-4	-	TGCGCCAGCAGCTTTACAGGGTCTAATAATGAAAAACTGTTTTTT	CASSFTGSNNEKLFF
TRBV19	-	TRBJ1-5	-	TGTGCCAGTAGTATCAGGGGTAGGGATCAGCCCCAGCATTTT	CASSIRGRDQPQHF